This T cell receptor (beta chain) appears in the sequencing data of a study of cytomegalovirus exposure and HLA in healthy donors. About the study: In an earlier analysis, approximately 120 million unique TCR beta sequences were found from approximately 170 million T cells.

This clone is a singleton in its sample. Its target is unknown. The study ran its PCR with 60 Vbeta and 13 Jbeta primers. Some clones are missing from TCRdb's copy, which holds only in-frame ones; the method was immunoSEQ multiplex PCR. The profile shows some 180,000 clones, about 10% of them singletons. Findings and limits, study-wide: With further analysis later on, most CMV-associated TCR beta chains appeared HLA-restricted.

This clonotype was obtained from a woman younger than 45 in good health and CMV-seropositive. Source material: PBMCs.

CDR3 amino acids: CATLRNGVRGYTF. The CDR3 DNA reads as TGTGCCACCCTCAGGAACGGTGTACGCGGCTACACCTTC. The V gene is TRBV7-9, the J gene TRBJ1-2; no reliable D call. CDR1 and CDR2 (germline): SEHNR, FQNEAQ (reference sequence). CDR3 length: 13 residues. The V end was cut by 10 bases, the J end by 8 bases, with 20 bases between.